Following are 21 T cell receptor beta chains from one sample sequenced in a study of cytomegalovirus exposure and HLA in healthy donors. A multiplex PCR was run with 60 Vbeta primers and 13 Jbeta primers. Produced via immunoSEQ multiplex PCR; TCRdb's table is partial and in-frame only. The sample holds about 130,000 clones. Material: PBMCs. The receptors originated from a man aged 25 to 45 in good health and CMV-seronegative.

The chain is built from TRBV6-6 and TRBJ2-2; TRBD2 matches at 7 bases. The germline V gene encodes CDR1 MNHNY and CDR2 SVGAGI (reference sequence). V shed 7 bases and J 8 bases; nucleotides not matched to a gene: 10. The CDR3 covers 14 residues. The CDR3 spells CASTFREEGGELFF. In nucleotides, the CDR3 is TGTGCCAGCACCTTCCGGGAGGAGGGGGGGGAGCTGTTTTTT.

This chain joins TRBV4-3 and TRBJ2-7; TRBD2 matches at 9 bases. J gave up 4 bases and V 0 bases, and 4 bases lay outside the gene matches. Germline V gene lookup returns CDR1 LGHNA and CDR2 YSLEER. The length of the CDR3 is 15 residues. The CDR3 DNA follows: TGCGCCAGCAGCCAAGAGTCTAGCGGGATATACGAGCAGTACTTC. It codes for CASSQESSGIYEQYF.

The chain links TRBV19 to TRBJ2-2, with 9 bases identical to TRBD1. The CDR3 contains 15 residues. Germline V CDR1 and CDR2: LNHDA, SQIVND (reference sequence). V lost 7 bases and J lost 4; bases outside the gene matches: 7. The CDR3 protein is CASIDKGQGTGELFF. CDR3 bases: TGTGCCAGTATCGATAAGGGACAGGGCACCGGGGAGCTGTTTTTT. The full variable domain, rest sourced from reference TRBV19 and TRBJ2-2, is DGGITQSPKYLFRKEGQNVTLSCEQNLNHDAMYWYRQDPGQGLRLIYYSQIVNDFQKGDIAEGYSVSREKKESFPLTVTSAQKNPTAFYLCASIDKGQGTGELFFGEGSRLTVL.

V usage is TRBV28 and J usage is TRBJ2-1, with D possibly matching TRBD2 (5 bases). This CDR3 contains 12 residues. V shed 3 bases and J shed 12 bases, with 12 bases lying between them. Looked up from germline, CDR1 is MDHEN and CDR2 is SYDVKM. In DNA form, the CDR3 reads TGTGCCAGCAGTTTTGAGGGATGGGCGCAGTTCTTC. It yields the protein CASSFEGWAQFF. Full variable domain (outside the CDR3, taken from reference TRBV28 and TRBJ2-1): DVKVTQSSRYLVKRTGEKVFLECVQDMDHENMFWYRQDPGLGLRLIYFSYDVKMKEKGDIPEGYSVSREKKERFSLILESASTNQTSMYLCASSFEGWAQFFGPGTRLTVL.

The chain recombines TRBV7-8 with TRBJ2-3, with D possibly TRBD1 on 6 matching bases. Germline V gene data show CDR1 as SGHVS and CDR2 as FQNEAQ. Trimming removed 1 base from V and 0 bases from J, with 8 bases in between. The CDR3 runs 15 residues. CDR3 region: CASSLGQASTDTQYF. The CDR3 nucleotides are TGTGCCAGCAGCTTAGGACAGGCTAGCACAGATACGCAGTATTTT.

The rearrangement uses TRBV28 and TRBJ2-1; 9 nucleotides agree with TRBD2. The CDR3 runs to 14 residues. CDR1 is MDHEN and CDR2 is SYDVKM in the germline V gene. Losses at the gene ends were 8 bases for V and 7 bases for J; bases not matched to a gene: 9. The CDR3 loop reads CASARLAALNEQFF. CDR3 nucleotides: TGTGCCAGCGCCAGACTAGCGGCCCTAAATGAGCAGTTCTTC.

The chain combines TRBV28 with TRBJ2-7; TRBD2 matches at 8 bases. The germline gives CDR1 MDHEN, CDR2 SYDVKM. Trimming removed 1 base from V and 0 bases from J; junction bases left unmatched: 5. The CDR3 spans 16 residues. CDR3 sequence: CASSLYGLAGSYEQYF. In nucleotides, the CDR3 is TGTGCCAGCAGTTTATACGGCCTAGCGGGCTCCTACGAGCAGTACTTC.

CDR3 residues: CASSLSSSGGTGGYTF. DNA for the CDR3: TGTGCCAGCAGTTTATCGTCTTCAGGGGGCACTGGTGGCTACACCTTC. This chain links TRBV27 with TRBJ1-2, with 8 bases matching TRBD1. Germline lookup yields CDR1 MNHEY and CDR2 SMNVEV (reference sequence). There are 16 residues in the CDR3. V shed 0 bases, J shed 7 bases, and the junction held 10 bases outside the gene matches.

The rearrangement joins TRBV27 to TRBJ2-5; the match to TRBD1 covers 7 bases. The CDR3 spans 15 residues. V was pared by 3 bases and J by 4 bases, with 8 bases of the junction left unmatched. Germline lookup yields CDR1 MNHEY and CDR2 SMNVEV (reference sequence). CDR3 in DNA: TGTGCCAGCAGTTTGGGGCAGGGGGTTGGAGAGACCCAGTACTTC. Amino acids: CASSLGQGVGETQYF.

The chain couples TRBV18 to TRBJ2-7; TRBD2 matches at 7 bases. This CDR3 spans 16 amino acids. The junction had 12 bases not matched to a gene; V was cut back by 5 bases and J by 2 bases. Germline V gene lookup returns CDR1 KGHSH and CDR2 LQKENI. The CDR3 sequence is CASSSIPGLSTYEQYF. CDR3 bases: TGTGCCAGCTCATCCATTCCGGGACTATCAACCTACGAGCAGTACTTC.

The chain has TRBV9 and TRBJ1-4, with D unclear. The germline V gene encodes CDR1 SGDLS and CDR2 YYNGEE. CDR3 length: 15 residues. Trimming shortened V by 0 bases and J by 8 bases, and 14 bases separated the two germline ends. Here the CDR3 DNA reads TGTGCCAGCAGCGTAGGGCCGGGGTTGGGGGAAAAACTGTTTTTT. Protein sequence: CASSVGPGLGEKLFF.

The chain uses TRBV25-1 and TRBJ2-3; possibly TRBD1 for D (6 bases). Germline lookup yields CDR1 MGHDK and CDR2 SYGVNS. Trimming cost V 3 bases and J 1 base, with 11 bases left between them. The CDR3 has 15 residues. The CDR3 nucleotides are TGTGCCAGCAGTGACCGCAGGGGAGGCACAGATACGCAGTATTTT. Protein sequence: CASSDRRGGTDTQYF.

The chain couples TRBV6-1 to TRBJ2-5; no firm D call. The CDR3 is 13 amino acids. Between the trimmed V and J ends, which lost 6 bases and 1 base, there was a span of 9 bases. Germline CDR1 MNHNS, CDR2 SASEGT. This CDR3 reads CASRQSPQETQYF. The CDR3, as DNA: TGTGCCAGCAGACAGTCCCCCCAAGAGACCCAGTACTTC.

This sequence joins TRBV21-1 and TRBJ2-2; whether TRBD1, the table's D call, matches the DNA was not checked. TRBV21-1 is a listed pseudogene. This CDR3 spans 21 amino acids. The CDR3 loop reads CASSKEGGQGENPTNTGELFF. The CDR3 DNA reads TGTGCCAGCAGCAAAGAAGGAGGACAGGGGGAAAATCCAACGAACACCGGGGAGCTGTTTTTT.

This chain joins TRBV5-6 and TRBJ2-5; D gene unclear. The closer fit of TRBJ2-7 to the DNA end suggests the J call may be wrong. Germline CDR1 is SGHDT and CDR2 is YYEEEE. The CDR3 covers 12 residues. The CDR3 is CASSFSPHEQYF. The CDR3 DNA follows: TGTGCCAGCAGCTTTTCTCCCCACGAGCAGTACTTC.

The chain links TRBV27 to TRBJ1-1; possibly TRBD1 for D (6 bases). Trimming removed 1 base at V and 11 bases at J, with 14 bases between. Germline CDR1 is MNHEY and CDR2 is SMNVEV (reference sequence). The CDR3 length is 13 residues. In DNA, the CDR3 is TGTGCCAGCAGTTTATACAGGGAACGTAGGGCTTTCTTT. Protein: CASSLYRERRAFF.

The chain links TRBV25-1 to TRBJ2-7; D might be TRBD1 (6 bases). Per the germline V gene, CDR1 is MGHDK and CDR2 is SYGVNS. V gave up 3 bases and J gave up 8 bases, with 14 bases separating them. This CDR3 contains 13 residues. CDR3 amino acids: CASSDSWTAKQYF. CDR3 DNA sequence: TGTGCCAGCAGTGATTCCTGGACAGCCAAGCAGTACTTC.

CDR3 coding DNA: TGCGCCAGCAGCCAACTTGGGGGACAGGGGCCGTACGAGCAGTACTTC. This encodes CASSQLGGQGPYEQYF. The chain couples TRBV4-1 to TRBJ2-7, with 10 nucleotides matching TRBD1. This CDR3 has 16 amino acids. V gave up 2 bases and J gave up 4 bases; unmatched junction bases: 8. CDR1 is MGHRA, CDR2 YSYEKL, per germline.

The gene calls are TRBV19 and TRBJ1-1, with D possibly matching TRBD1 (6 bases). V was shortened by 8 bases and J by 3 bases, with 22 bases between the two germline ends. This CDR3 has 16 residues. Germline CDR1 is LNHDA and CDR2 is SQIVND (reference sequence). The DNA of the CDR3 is TGTGCCAGTGGTGGGGGCTTGTCCGATGTGGACACTGAAGCTTTCTTT. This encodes CASGGGLSDVDTEAFF.

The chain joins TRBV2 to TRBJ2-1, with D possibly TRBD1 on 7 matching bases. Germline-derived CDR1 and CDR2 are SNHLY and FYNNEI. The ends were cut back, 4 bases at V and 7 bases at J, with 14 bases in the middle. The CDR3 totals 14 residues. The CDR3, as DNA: TGTGCCAGCAGTGGATGGAGGGGGCGGAATGAGCAGTTCTTC. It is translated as CASSGWRGRNEQFF.

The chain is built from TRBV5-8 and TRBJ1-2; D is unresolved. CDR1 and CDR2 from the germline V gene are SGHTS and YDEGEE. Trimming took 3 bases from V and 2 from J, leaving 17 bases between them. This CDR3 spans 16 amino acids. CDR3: CASSSPEATGNYGYTF. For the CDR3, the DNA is TGTGCCAGCAGCTCGCCCGAGGCGACGGGAAACTATGGCTACACCTTC.